These 10 T cell receptor beta chains were sequenced from one sample in a study of human T cells and chemical hapten exposure. TCRdb reanalysed the RACE reads using MiXCR and keeps one entry per CDR3 protein. The data show 75,000 to 100,000 distinct CDR3 sequences, about 8.6% seen once. The time point is: healthy volunteer bleed at 2 weeks. Before extraction, the whole blood was not fractionated, and total RNA was taken from it. The material sequenced was whole blood. All receptors derive from a female donor in good health. Some clones in this sample may be carry-over from other donors' samples.

The gene calls are TRBV28 and TRBJ1-6, with unresolved D. V gave up 2 bases and J gave up 8 bases, with 7 bases separating them. Germline V gives CDR1 MDHEN, CDR2 SYDVKM. There are 13 residues in the CDR3. CDR3 residues: CASSLLQYSPLHF. In nucleotides, the CDR3 is TGTGCCAGCAGTTTACTACAGTATTCACCCCTCCACTTT.

This clonotype was detected only a few times. J is TRBJ1-5 and V is TRBV6-1, with D perhaps TRBD1 (5 bases). The CDR3 is 15 amino acids. V was clipped by 6 bases and J by 6 bases, with 18 bases between them. The germline V gene has CDR1 MNHNS and CDR2 SASEGT. The CDR3 DNA follows: TGTGCCAGCAGGGGGGTCCTCGGTAAGGGTCAGCCCCAGCATTTT. It specifies CASRGVLGKGQPQHF.

The table lists this clonotype with many counts. This sequence joins TRBV20-1 and TRBJ2-1; 8 nucleotides align to TRBD2. The ends lost 1 base at V and 4 bases at J; junction bases unmatched: 3. Germline CDR1 reads DFQATT; CDR2 reads SNEGSKA (reference sequence). This CDR3 is 14 amino acids long. The CDR3 DNA follows: TGCAGTGCTAGAGGAGAGCGGGAGTACAATGAGCAGTTCTTC. It encodes CSARGEREYNEQFF.

This clonotype was seen ten or more times. CDR3 sequence: CSVGIVAGGKLFF. CDR3 DNA: TGCAGCGTTGGGATAGTTGCGGGGGGAAAACTGTTTTTT. The chain recombines TRBV29-1 with TRBJ1-4, with D possibly being TRBD1 (5 bases). CDR1 and CDR2 (germline): SQVTM, ANQGSEA. The length of the CDR3 is 13 residues. V lost 4 bases, J lost 10 bases, and 16 bases lay in between.

The V call is TRBV6-2 or TRBV6-3, the J call TRBJ1-1, with unresolved D. The CDR3 consists of 14 residues. V lost 0 bases and J 5 bases, leaving 10 bases between the germline ends. Germline CDR1 is MNHEY and CDR2 is SVGEGT. For the CDR3, the DNA is TGTGCCAGCAGTTACTCGACTGGGGTAACTGAAGCTTTCTTT. Translating gives CASSYSTGVTEAFF.

J is TRBJ2-5 and V is TRBV7-3, with a tentative D call TRBD2 (5 bases). V lost 2 bases and J 3 bases, leaving 7 bases between the germline ends. This CDR3 is built from 13 residues. In germline, CDR1 is SGHTA, CDR2 FQGTGA. CDR3 amino acids: CASSLRRKETQYF. The CDR3 DNA reads as TGTGCCAGCAGCTTACGGAGGAAAGAGACCCAGTACTTC. The variable domain in full, completed from reference TRBV7-3 and TRBJ2-5, reads GAGVSQTPSNKVTEKGKYVELRCDPISGHTALYWYRQSLGQGPEFLIYFQGTGAADDSGLPNDRFFAVRPEGSVSTLKIQRTERGDSAVYLCASSLRRKETQYFGPGTRLLVL.

This chain uses TRBV12-3 or TRBV12-4 with TRBJ2-6; D uncertain. Trimming removed 5 bases from V and 1 base from J, with 9 bases in between. This CDR3 is built from 15 residues. The CDR3 spells CASSLTQSGANVLTF. The CDR3 DNA follows: TGTGCCAGCAGTCTCACACAATCTGGGGCCAACGTCCTGACTTTC.

At least ten counts were recorded for this clonotype. This chain joins TRBV28 and TRBJ1-5, with D hard to call. This CDR3 is 14 amino acids long. CDR1 and CDR2 from the germline V gene are MDHEN and SYDVKM. V lost 1 base to trimming and J lost 8 bases, with 12 bases between them. CDR3: CASSLLVGSKPQHF. In DNA form, the CDR3 reads TGTGCCAGCAGTTTATTAGTCGGTAGCAAGCCCCAGCATTTT.

This clonotype was recorded many times. This chain links TRBV6-2 or TRBV6-3 with TRBJ2-2; 7 nucleotides align to TRBD2. The J segment lost 2 bases and the V segment lost 4 bases, leaving 4 bases of the junction unmatched. Germline loops: CDR1 MNHEY, CDR2 SVGEGT. The CDR3 extends over 15 amino acids. CDR3 sequence (DNA): TGTGCCAGCAGTTTAGCGGGTGACAACACCGGGGAGCTGTTTTTT. This translates into CASSLAGDNTGELFF.

The V and J genes are TRBV9 and TRBJ1-2; TRBD1 is a possible D gene (5 bases). V lost 3 bases, J lost 7 bases, and 10 bases lay in between. CDR1 is SGDLS and CDR2 is YYNGEE in the germline V gene. The CDR3 has 12 amino acids. The CDR3 loop is CASSAGGIGYTF. CDR3 DNA sequence: TGTGCCAGCAGCGCCGGGGGGATTGGCTACACCTTC.